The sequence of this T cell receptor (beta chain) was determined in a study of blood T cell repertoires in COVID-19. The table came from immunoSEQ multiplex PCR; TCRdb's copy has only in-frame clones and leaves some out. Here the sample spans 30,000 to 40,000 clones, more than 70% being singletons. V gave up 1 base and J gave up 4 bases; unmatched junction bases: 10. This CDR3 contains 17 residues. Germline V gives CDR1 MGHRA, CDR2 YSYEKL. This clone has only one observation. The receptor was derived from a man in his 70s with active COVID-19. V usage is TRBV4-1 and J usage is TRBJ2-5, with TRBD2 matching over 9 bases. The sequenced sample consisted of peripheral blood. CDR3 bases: TGCGCCAGCAGCCAAGTAGGGCGGGGGGGAAAGTTAGAGACCCAGTACTTC. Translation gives CASSQVGRGGKLETQYF.